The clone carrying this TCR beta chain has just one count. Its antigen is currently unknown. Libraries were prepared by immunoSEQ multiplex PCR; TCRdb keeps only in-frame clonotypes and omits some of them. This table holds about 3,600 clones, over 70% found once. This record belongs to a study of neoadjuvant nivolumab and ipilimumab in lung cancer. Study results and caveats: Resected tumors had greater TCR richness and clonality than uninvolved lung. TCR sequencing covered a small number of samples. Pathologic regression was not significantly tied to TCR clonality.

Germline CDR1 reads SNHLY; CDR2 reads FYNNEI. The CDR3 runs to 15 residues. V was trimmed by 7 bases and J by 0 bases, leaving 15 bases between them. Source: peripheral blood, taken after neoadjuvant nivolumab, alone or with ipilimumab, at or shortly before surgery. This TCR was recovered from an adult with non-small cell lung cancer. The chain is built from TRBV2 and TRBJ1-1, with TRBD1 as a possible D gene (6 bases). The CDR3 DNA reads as TGTGCCAGCACTACACAGGGTATAATGAACACTGAAGCTTTCTTT. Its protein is CASTTQGIMNTEAFF.